Shown below are 20 T cell receptor beta chains from a single sample sequenced in a study of Graves' ophthalmopathy and Graves' hyperthyroidism. Beta-chain TCR CDR3 regions were amplified from RNA transcripts. The library came from an HTBI-primed first-round RT-PCR and a second-round multiplex PCR. TCRdb reprocessed the multiplex PCR reads via MiXCR and lists one record per CDR3 protein. The sample holds about 600,000 distinct CDR3 sequences, less than 45% seen once. The sample consisted of peripheral blood or thyroid tissue (not recorded which). Receptors were obtained from an adult man with Graves' hyperthyroidism.

This clonotype was picked up a small number of times. In nucleotides, the CDR3 is TGCAGTGCTAGGGCGAGGGGTCAGCCCCAGCATTTT. Protein: CSARARGQPQHF. The J gene is TRBJ1-5, the V gene TRBV20-1; possible D gene TRBD1, 5 bases. Germline CDR1 DFQATT, CDR2 SNEGSKA (reference sequence). This CDR3 is built from 12 residues. V was clipped by 3 bases and J by 6 bases, with 9 bases between them.

V is TRBV18 and J is TRBJ1-2; maybe TRBD1 (6 bases). Looked up from germline, CDR1 is KGHSH and CDR2 is LQKENI. Between the trimmed V and J ends, which lost 2 bases and 4 bases, there was a span of 14 bases. CDR3 length equals 15 residues. CDR3 region: CASSPIRDTIYGYTF. CDR3 coding DNA: TGTGCCAGCTCACCAATTCGGGACACCATCTATGGCTACACCTTC. The complete variable domain, with remaining parts taken from reference TRBV18 and TRBJ1-2, reads NAGVMQNPRHLVRRRGQEARLRCSPMKGHSHVYWYRQLPEEGLKFMVYLQKENIIDESGMPKERFSAEFPKEGPSILRIQQVVRGDSAAYFCASSPIRDTIYGYTFGSGTRLTVV.

This clonotype appeared a single time. The chain joins TRBV7-6 to TRBJ1-1, with 8 nucleotides matching TRBD1. V shed 5 bases and J 4 bases; nucleotides not matched to a gene: 9. The germline gives CDR1 SGHVS, CDR2 FNYEAQ. The length of the CDR3 is 15 residues. CDR3 sequence reads: CASSRDRGQGTEAFF. The DNA of the CDR3 is TGTGCCAGCAGCCGAGACAGGGGTCAGGGCACTGAAGCTTTCTTT.

In its sample, this clonotype was seen many times. This chain links TRBV5-8 with TRBJ1-1; TRBD1 might be the D (5 bases). This CDR3 comprises 15 residues. Germline V gene data show CDR1 as SGHTS and CDR2 as YDEGEE. The ends were cut back, 3 bases at V and 4 bases at J, with 16 bases in the middle. The chain's CDR3 is CASSSRRGGSTEAFF. DNA for the CDR3: TGTGCCAGCAGCTCCCGGCGGGGGGGTAGCACTGAAGCTTTCTTT.

The rearrangement joins TRBV11-2 to TRBJ1-1, with 10 bases aligning to TRBD1. From germline, CDR1 is SGHAT and CDR2 FQNNGV. This CDR3 comprises 14 residues. The V gene end was trimmed by 5 bases and the J gene end by 6 bases; junction bases not matched to a gene: 6. The CDR3 DNA sequence: TGTGCCAGCAGCCTGACAGGGGGCAGCTCTGAAGCTTTCTTT. Its protein is CASSLTGGSSEAFF.

Concerning this clonotype itself: A junction end diverges from the germline sequence, so it may reflect a read error. The chain is built from TRBV2 and TRBJ1-5; possibly TRBD1 for D (6 bases). This CDR3 is built from 13 residues. The germline gives CDR1 SNHLY, CDR2 FYNNEI. The CDR3 DNA is TGTGCTAGCAGGGGAAGCGACAATCAGCCCCAGCATTTT. Amino acid sequence: CASRGSDNQPQHF.

This clonotype showed up many times. V usage is TRBV2 and J usage is TRBJ1-5; unclear D gene. The germline CDR1 and CDR2 sequences are SNHLY and FYNNEI. The CDR3 is made up of 13 amino acids. Trimming removed 0 bases from V and 4 bases from J, with 4 bases in between. In DNA, the CDR3 is TGTGCCAGCAGTGAAGCGCTTAATCAGCCCCAGCATTTT. Translated: CASSEALNQPQHF.

The table lists this clonotype with many counts. The CDR3 loop reads CATSGPPQGWETQYF. CDR3 DNA: TGTGCCACCAGTGGTCCCCCACAGGGCTGGGAGACCCAGTACTTC. The chain is built from TRBV24-1 and TRBJ2-5; weak D call: TRBD1 (6 bases). The CDR3 totals 15 residues. Trimming shortened V by 5 bases and J by 5 bases, and 17 bases separated the two germline ends. Germline CDR1 KGHDR, CDR2 SFDVKD.

Concerning this clonotype itself: The junction differs from germline at one of its ends, possibly a read error. This chain connects TRBV5-6 to TRBJ1-3, with D maybe TRBD1 (6 bases). The CDR3 covers 15 residues. The V gene's germline CDR1 is SGHDT and CDR2 YYEEEE. This CDR3 reads CASSSMDSSGDTIYF. Written as DNA, the CDR3 is TGTGCCAGCAGCTCTATGGACAGTTCTGGAGACACCATATATTTT.

Comment on this clonotype: The germline gene is not matched at one end of the junction; a read error may be the cause. The chain carries TRBV29-1 and TRBJ2-5; D gene unclear. The CDR3 totals 10 residues. Germline V gene lookup returns CDR1 SQVTM and CDR2 ANQGSEA. The CDR3 DNA reads TGCAGCGAAGGGCAAGGGACCCAGTACTTC. Translation: CSEGQGTQYF.

Notes on this clonotype: A much larger clone differs from this one at a single base, so this may be a read error. The chain recombines TRBV20-1 with TRBJ1-3; 10 bases map to TRBD1. The junction had 12 bases not matched to a gene; V was cut back by 5 bases and J by 14 bases. The CDR3 runs 13 residues. CDR1 and CDR2 from the germline V gene are DFQATT and SNEGSKA (reference sequence). This CDR3 is CSALDRGTGTVYF. The DNA for the CDR3 is TGCAGTGCTTTGGACAGGGGGACAGGGACCGTATATTTT.

This clonotype came up a few times. The chain uses TRBV5-1 and TRBJ1-2; D gene unclear. V dropped 0 bases and J dropped 4 bases, with 19 bases sitting between them. Germline V gene sequence: CDR1 SGHRS, CDR2 YFSETQ. The CDR3 spans 17 residues. CDR3 sequence: CASSLAAGSLGVYGYTF. The DNA for the CDR3 is TGCGCCAGCAGCTTGGCCGCTGGGAGCCTAGGTGTCTATGGCTACACCTTC.

As concerns this clonotype: This CDR3 fails to terminate in the conserved phenylalanine or tryptophan, so it likely reflects a read error. This rearrangement joins TRBV11-2 to TRBJ1-1, with D unclear. CDR1 and CDR2 (germline): SGHAT, FQNNGV. V was cut by 5 bases and J by 0 bases, with 7 bases left in between. The CDR3 spans 13 residues. CDR3 region: CASSQLLNTEAFS. CDR3 in DNA: TGTGCCAGCAGCCAGTTATTGAACACTGAAGCTTTCTCT.

The rearrangement uses TRBV15 and TRBJ2-3; weak D call: TRBD2 (6 bases). V lost 0 bases and J 4 bases, leaving 8 bases between the germline ends. The germline V gene has CDR1 LNHNV and CDR2 YYDKDF (reference sequence). The CDR3 loop spans 14 amino acids. The chain's CDR3 is CATSRDRGSDTQYF. The DNA for the CDR3 is TGTGCCACCAGCAGAGATCGGGGGTCAGATACGCAGTATTTT.

This chain uses TRBV29-1 with TRBJ2-7; 7 positions match TRBD1. Trimming at V came to 8 bases and at J to 5 bases, leaving 3 bases not matched to a gene. This CDR3 region has 10 residues. The germline V gene encodes CDR1 SQVTM and CDR2 ANQGSEA. In DNA, the CDR3 is TGCAGCTATGGGACAGACGAGCAGTACTTC. The encoded protein is CSYGTDEQYF.

This rearrangement joins TRBV25-1 to TRBJ1-5; D gene uncertain. The V end was cut by 7 bases, the J end by 0 bases, with 13 bases between. The germline V gene has CDR1 MGHDK and CDR2 SYGVNS. The CDR3 runs 15 residues. In DNA form, the CDR3 reads TGTGCCAGCATTCCCACCCGCAGTAGCAATCAGCCCCAGCATTTT. Residues: CASIPTRSSNQPQHF.

This clonotype showed up many times. This chain uses TRBV2 with TRBJ1-2; D perhaps matches TRBD1 (6 bases). V dropped 8 bases and J dropped 6 bases, with 19 bases sitting between them. Per germline, CDR1 SNHLY and CDR2 FYNNEI. The CDR3 covers 14 residues. CDR3 bases: TGTGCCAGCGGGGCACCCCAGGGGCAGGATGGCTACACCTTC. Translating gives CASGAPQGQDGYTF.

The gene calls are TRBV9 and TRBJ2-3; TRBD2 is a possible D gene (6 bases). Germline values: CDR1 SGDLS, CDR2 YYNGEE. V lost 2 bases and J lost 6, with 13 bases in between. This CDR3 comprises 14 residues. DNA for the CDR3: TGTGCCAGCAGCGTTGGGACTCACGGGGATACGCAGTATTTT. The encoded protein is CASSVGTHGDTQYF.

Points on this clonotype: Given a much more abundant clone one base away, this may be a read error. This chain links TRBV9 with TRBJ2-7; 8 nucleotides line up with TRBD2. The CDR3 loop spans 15 amino acids. The germline V gene has CDR1 SGDLS and CDR2 YYNGEE. For the CDR3, the DNA is TGTGCCAGCGGCGTATCGGCGGGGGGCTCCTACGAGCAGTACTTC. Translation gives CASGVSAGGSYEQYF.

There are many counts of this clonotype. The CDR3 nucleotides read TGTGCCACCCGACGCCAGGGGCAGTACGAGCAGTACTTC. Translation gives CATRRQGQYEQYF. The chain is built from TRBV28 and TRBJ2-7; TRBD1 is a possible D gene (6 bases). Germline lookup yields CDR1 MDHEN and CDR2 SYDVKM. The V gene lost 10 bases and the J gene lost 4 bases, with 17 bases spanning the gap. CDR3 size: 13 residues.